The present TCR beta chain was sequenced within a study of blood T cell repertoires in COVID-19. In the study overall: COVID-19 samples from acute and convalescent phases originated in the United States, Italy and Spain.

Assay: immunoSEQ multiplex PCR; the TCRdb copy retains only in-frame clones and omits some. This sample yields about 300,000 clones, of which 84% are seen a single time; roughly 1.5% belongs to the top ten. With 4 bases removed from V and 0 bases from J, the gap between germline ends came to 13 bases. This CDR3 is built from 16 residues. Germline V lookup: CDR1 SGDLS, CDR2 YYNGEE. Material for sequencing was peripheral blood. This chain uses TRBV9 with TRBJ1-4; D not certain. The source is a human donor with COVID-19, enrolled during active disease. The donor label of this sample is uncertain. CDR3 region: CASSPGSGSTNEKLFF. CDR3 in DNA: TGTGCCAGCAGCCCCGGAAGCGGTTCAACTAATGAAAAACTGTTTTTT.